What follows are 29 T cell receptor beta chains derived from one specimen sequenced in a study of T cells in localized non-small cell lung cancer. The method was immunoSEQ multiplex PCR; TCRdb's version includes in-frame clones alone and lacks a portion of them. The sample holds 50,000 to 70,000 clones, approximately 90% seen once. The source was peripheral blood, collected before any cancer treatment. The source is a man between 35 and 75 years old with stage I lung adenocarcinoma.

The genes are TRBV28 and TRBJ2-5, with 8 nucleotides matching TRBD1. The CDR3 covers 16 residues. The V gene's germline CDR1 is MDHEN and CDR2 SYDVKM. V shed 6 bases and J 3 bases; nucleotides not matched to a gene: 12. The CDR3 region is CASSPPWTGRKETQYF. The CDR3 nucleotides are TGTGCCAGCAGCCCCCCCTGGACAGGGCGGAAAGAGACCCAGTACTTC.

CDR3 nucleotide sequence: TGCAGCGCCCGTACCACAGGGCAAACTAGCACAGATACGCAGTATTTT. It translates to CSARTTGQTSTDTQYF. The chain has TRBV29-1 and TRBJ2-3, with a tentative D call TRBD1 (6 bases). The CDR3 sequence is 16 residues long. Between the trimmed V and J ends, which lost 7 bases and 0 bases, there was a span of 20 bases. Per the germline V gene, CDR1 is SQVTM and CDR2 is ANQGSEA.

The chain is built from TRBV7-9 and TRBJ1-1; D call uncertain. V was clipped by 4 bases and J by 1 base, with 13 bases between them. Per germline, CDR1 SEHNR and CDR2 FQNEAQ (reference sequence). The CDR3 consists of 15 residues. DNA for the CDR3: TGTGCCAGCAGCTCCGGTACGAGAGGGAACACTGAAGCTTTCTTT. Its protein is CASSSGTRGNTEAFF.

This clone was seen just once. This chain connects TRBV2 to TRBJ2-1, with 13 bases matching TRBD2. The J segment lost 15 bases and the V segment lost 6 bases, leaving 17 bases of the junction unmatched. Germline loops: CDR1 SNHLY, CDR2 FYNNEI. The CDR3 loop spans 16 amino acids. The DNA of the CDR3 is TGTGCCAGCAGGGAGGGACTAGCGGGACCGTTTCATTCGCCGTTCTTC. Residues: CASREGLAGPFHSPFF.

The chain recombines TRBV18 with TRBJ1-3; D call uncertain. Trimming shortened V by 4 bases and J by 1 base, and 11 bases separated the two germline ends. This CDR3 region has 15 residues. Germline CDR1 is KGHSH and CDR2 is LQKENI. The CDR3 is CASSLQSRSGNTIYF. CDR3 DNA sequence: TGTGCCAGCTCACTACAAAGCAGGTCTGGAAACACCATATATTTT.

The rearrangement joins TRBV18 to TRBJ1-5; D call uncertain. CDR3 length: 14 amino acids. Germline V CDR1 and CDR2: KGHSH, LQKENI. Between the trimmed V and J ends, which lost 6 bases and 4 bases, there was a span of 13 bases. This CDR3 is CASSPREQNQPQHF. CDR3 nucleotide sequence: TGTGCCAGCTCCCCCCGGGAGCAAAATCAGCCCCAGCATTTT. The whole variable domain, remainder taken from reference TRBV18 and TRBJ1-5, is NAGVMQNPRHLVRRRGQEARLRCSPMKGHSHVYWYRQLPEEGLKFMVYLQKENIIDESGMPKERFSAEFPKEGPSILRIQQVVRGDSAAYFCASSPREQNQPQHFGDGTRLSIL.

V is TRBV9 and J is TRBJ1-1, with D possibly TRBD1 on 5 matching bases. The ends were cut back, 3 bases at V and 0 bases at J, with 12 bases in the middle. The CDR3 has 15 residues. Germline CDR1 is SGDLS and CDR2 is YYNGEE. The CDR3 nucleotides are TGTGCCAGCAGCGGAGAAGGGGAGATGAACACTGAAGCTTTCTTT. Translation: CASSGEGEMNTEAFF.

The chain employs TRBV5-6 and TRBJ2-7; TRBD2 agrees at 14 bases. The length of the CDR3 is 17 residues. V trimming: 4 bases; J trimming: 2 bases; junction bases outside the gene matches: 8. The germline gives CDR1 SGHDT, CDR2 YYEEEE. The CDR3 here is CASSPGTSGSGAYEQYF. CDR3 DNA sequence: TGTGCCAGCAGCCCGGGGACTAGCGGGAGTGGGGCCTACGAGCAGTACTTC. Looking up the rest from reference TRBV5-6 and TRBJ2-7 gives the full variable domain: DAGVTQSPTHLIKTRGQQVTLRCSPKSGHDTVSWYQQALGQGPQFIFQYYEEEERQRGNFPDRFSGHQFPNYSSELNVNALLLGDSALYLCASSPGTSGSGAYEQYFGPGTRLTVT.

The chain is built from TRBV4-1 and TRBJ2-7; 10 positions match TRBD2. CDR3 length: 16 residues. The germline gives CDR1 MGHRA, CDR2 YSYEKL. Trimming at V came to 0 bases and at J to 2 bases, leaving 4 bases not matched to a gene. The CDR3: CASSQDRTSGTYEQYF. The CDR3 DNA reads as TGCGCCAGCAGCCAAGATCGTACTAGCGGGACCTACGAGCAGTACTTC.

This chain connects TRBV7-2 to TRBJ1-2; 9 bases line up with TRBD1. Germline V gives CDR1 SGHTA, CDR2 FQGNSA. V lost 5 bases and J lost 11; bases outside the gene matches: 6. The CDR3 runs to 12 residues. CDR3 nucleotide sequence: TGTGCCAGCAGCGAAAACAGGGGGCGGTACACCTTC. Translated: CASSENRGRYTF.

CDR3 DNA: TGCGCCAGCAGCTCGGCGACAGGGTTGAAGGTCGAGCAGTACTTC. The encoded protein is CASSSATGLKVEQYF. The rearrangement joins TRBV5-1 to TRBJ2-7; 7 bases are shared with TRBD1. V shed 3 bases and J 6 bases; nucleotides not matched to a gene: 12. The CDR3 has 15 amino acids. Germline-derived CDR1 and CDR2 are SGHRS and YFSETQ.

The chain carries TRBV7-9 and TRBJ2-1; D is uncertain. Per germline, CDR1 SEHNR and CDR2 FQNEAQ (reference sequence). Trimming cost V 6 bases and J 0 bases, with 15 bases left between them. The CDR3 extends over 16 amino acids. CDR3 residues: CASRSVDVSSYNEQFF. In DNA form, the CDR3 reads TGTGCCAGCAGATCCGTAGACGTAAGCTCCTACAATGAGCAGTTCTTC.

The V and J genes are TRBV5-1 and TRBJ2-5; 8 bases line up with TRBD1. Germline V lookup: CDR1 SGHRS, CDR2 YFSETQ. V lost 2 bases and J lost 2; bases outside the gene matches: 2. This CDR3 spans 14 amino acids. CDR3 protein: CASSLGTGQETQYF. The CDR3 DNA reads as TGCGCCAGCAGCTTAGGGACAGGACAAGAGACCCAGTACTTC.

The genes are TRBV28 and TRBJ1-4; D possibly corresponds to TRBD1 (5 bases). The germline V and J ends were trimmed by 8 bases and 3 bases, with 16 bases remaining between them. The V gene's germline CDR1 is MDHEN and CDR2 SYDVKM. The CDR3 has 15 residues. The CDR3 DNA sequence: TGTGCCAGCGGCCAGGGAGGGAGATCTAATGAAAAACTGTTTTTT. This encodes CASGQGGRSNEKLFF.

In this sample, this clone turned up once. The chain employs TRBV5-1 and TRBJ2-5; TRBD2 is a possible D gene (6 bases). CDR1 is SGHRS, CDR2 YFSETQ, per germline. V was clipped by 2 bases and J by 3 bases, with 11 bases between them. The CDR3 is 14 amino acids. Here the CDR3 DNA reads TGCGCCAGCAGCTTAGGAGGGAACGAAGAGACCCAGTACTTC. It yields the protein CASSLGGNEETQYF.

The chain combines TRBV5-5 with TRBJ2-4; tentatively, D is TRBD1 (6 bases). Germline CDR1 is SGHKS and CDR2 is YYEKEE (reference sequence). This CDR3 region has 13 residues. The V gene lost 2 bases and the J gene lost 9 bases, with 12 bases spanning the gap. The CDR3, as DNA: TGTGCCAGCAGCTTTCCAGGGGATACCATTCAGTACTTC. Translated: CASSFPGDTIQYF.

The chain links TRBV5-1 to TRBJ2-5; 10 bases are a match to TRBD1. Germline loops: CDR1 SGHRS, CDR2 YFSETQ. This CDR3 contains 15 residues. V lost 2 bases to trimming and J lost 5 bases; unmatched junction nucleotides: 6. CDR3 bases: TGCGCCAGCAGCTTACCGGGACAGGGGTGGGAGACCCAGTACTTC. Its protein is CASSLPGQGWETQYF.

The CDR3 sequence: CASSLLGVGTANYGYTF. CDR3 coding DNA: TGTGCCAGCAGCTTGTTGGGAGTGGGGACAGCTAACTATGGCTACACCTTC. This chain connects TRBV5-8 to TRBJ1-2, with 7 bases aligning to TRBD1. The V gene's germline CDR1 is SGHTS and CDR2 YDEGEE. The CDR3 is 17 residues long. The trim removed 1 base at V and 0 bases at J, leaving 9 bases unmatched.

The V call is TRBV4-2, the J call TRBJ2-1; D might be TRBD1 (6 bases). The CDR3 has 16 amino acids. The V gene's germline CDR1 is LGHNA and CDR2 YNFKEQ. The V end lost 6 bases, the J end lost 0 bases, and 15 bases lay between the germline ends. The CDR3 coding sequence is TGTGCCAGCAGTCTCGACAGGTCGAGCTCCTACAATGAGCAGTTCTTC. This translates into CASSLDRSSSYNEQFF.

The rearrangement links TRBV14 to TRBJ1-2; D might be TRBD1 (6 bases). Germline-derived CDR1 and CDR2 are SGHDN and FVKESK. Trimming stripped 4 bases from V and 8 bases from J, with 11 bases between. The CDR3 has 12 residues. The CDR3 region is CASSPGDGGYTF. The CDR3, as DNA: TGTGCCAGCAGCCCAGGGGACGGAGGCTACACCTTC. Full variable domain (rest looked up from reference TRBV14 and TRBJ1-2): EAGVTQFPSHSVIEKGQTVTLRCDPISGHDNLYWYRRVMGKEIKFLLHFVKESKQDESGMPNNRFLAERTGGTYSTLKVQPAELEDSGVYFCASSPGDGGYTFGSGTRLTVV.

This chain joins TRBV20-1 and TRBJ2-1; D is unresolved. CDR1 is DFQATT, CDR2 SNEGSKA, per germline (reference sequence). The CDR3 covers 11 residues. Trimming pared 6 bases from V and 7 bases from J, leaving 10 bases between. CDR3 DNA sequence: TGCAGTGCGAGGTCTGGGAATGAGCAGTTCTTC. Protein sequence: CSARSGNEQFF.

The chain combines TRBV11-3 with TRBJ2-7; D gene uncertain. Germline V gene sequence: CDR1 SGHNT, CDR2 YENEEA. Trimming took 1 base from V and 6 from J, leaving 13 bases between them. The CDR3 runs to 14 residues. The CDR3 sequence is CASSLGFSRAEQYF. CDR3 DNA: TGTGCCAGCAGCTTAGGATTTAGTAGGGCCGAGCAGTACTTC.

J is TRBJ2-1 and V is TRBV19, with D uncertain. Germline CDR1 reads LNHDA; CDR2 reads SQIVND (reference sequence). V lost 8 bases to trimming and J lost 7 bases, with 18 bases between them. The CDR3 sequence is 14 residues long. In nucleotides, the CDR3 is TGTGCCAGTGCGCGGCTAGGGCGAGAGAATGAGCAGTTCTTC. This codes for CASARLGRENEQFF. Supplemented by reference TRBV19 and TRBJ2-1, the full variable domain reads DGGITQSPKYLFRKEGQNVTLSCEQNLNHDAMYWYRQDPGQGLRLIYYSQIVNDFQKGDIAEGYSVSREKKESFPLTVTSAQKNPTAFYLCASARLGRENEQFFGPGTRLTVL.

The genes are TRBV27 and TRBJ1-5; D is ambiguous. The CDR3 is 14 amino acids. V was pared by 3 bases and J by 1 base, with 7 bases between. The germline V gene has CDR1 MNHEY and CDR2 SMNVEV (reference sequence). The CDR3 reads CASSFSGSNQPQHF. The CDR3 DNA is TGTGCCAGCAGTTTCTCCGGCAGCAATCAGCCCCAGCATTTT.

The genes are TRBV28 and TRBJ2-7; D is undetermined. Germline loops: CDR1 MDHEN, CDR2 SYDVKM. This CDR3 spans 11 amino acids. V lost 3 bases, J lost 5 bases, and 5 bases lay in between. CDR3 in DNA: TGTGCCAGCAGTTTGCCGGACGAGCAGTACTTC. It is translated as CASSLPDEQYF.

V gene TRBV6-5 combines with J gene TRBJ2-5; a possible D gene is TRBD2 (6 bases). Germline V gene sequence: CDR1 MNHEY, CDR2 SVGAGI. Trimming removed 0 bases at V and 5 bases at J, with 13 bases between. CDR3 length: 15 amino acids. The CDR3 nucleotides read TGTGCCAGCAGTTACTCTGGCGGGGCGGGGGAGACCCAGTACTTC. It codes for CASSYSGGAGETQYF.

The rearrangement links TRBV7-8 to TRBJ1-1; the D gene is possibly TRBD1 (5 bases). Germline V gene data show CDR1 as SGHVS and CDR2 as FQNEAQ. The CDR3 covers 13 residues. Trimming removed 6 bases from V and 1 base from J, with 9 bases in between. The CDR3 reads CASRPDRNTEAFF. The CDR3, as DNA: TGTGCCAGCAGACCTGACAGGAACACTGAAGCTTTCTTT.

The chain employs TRBV7-2 and TRBJ2-5, with a tentative D call TRBD2 (6 bases). This CDR3 contains 13 residues. From germline, CDR1 is SGHTA and CDR2 FQGNSA. With 4 bases removed from V and 5 bases from J, the gap between germline ends came to 11 bases. CDR3 in DNA: TGTGCCAGCAGCTCAGCGGGTCGGGAGACCCAGTACTTC. Amino acid sequence: CASSSAGRETQYF.

This chain joins TRBV9 and TRBJ2-7; TRBD1 aligns across 7 bases. After removal of 0 bases from V and 6 bases from J, the junction contained 6 bases not matched to a gene. This CDR3 has 14 residues. CDR1 and CDR2 (germline): SGDLS, YYNGEE. The CDR3 DNA follows: TGTGCCAGCAGCGTAGACAGGGGAGTGGGCGAGCAGTACTTC. Translating it yields CASSVDRGVGEQYF.